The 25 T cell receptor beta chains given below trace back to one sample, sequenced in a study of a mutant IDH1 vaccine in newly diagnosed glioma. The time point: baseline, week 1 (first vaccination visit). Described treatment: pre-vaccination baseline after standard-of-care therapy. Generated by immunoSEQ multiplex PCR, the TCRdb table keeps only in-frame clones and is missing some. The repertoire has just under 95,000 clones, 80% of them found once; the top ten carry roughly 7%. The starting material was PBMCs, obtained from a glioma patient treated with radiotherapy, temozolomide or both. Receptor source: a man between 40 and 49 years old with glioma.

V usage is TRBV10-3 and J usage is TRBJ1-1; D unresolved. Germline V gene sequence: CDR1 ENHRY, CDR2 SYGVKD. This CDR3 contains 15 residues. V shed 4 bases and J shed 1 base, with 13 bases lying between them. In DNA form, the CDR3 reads TGTGCCATCAGTGTTAGGCCGACTAAGAACACTGAAGCTTTCTTT. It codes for CAISVRPTKNTEAFF.

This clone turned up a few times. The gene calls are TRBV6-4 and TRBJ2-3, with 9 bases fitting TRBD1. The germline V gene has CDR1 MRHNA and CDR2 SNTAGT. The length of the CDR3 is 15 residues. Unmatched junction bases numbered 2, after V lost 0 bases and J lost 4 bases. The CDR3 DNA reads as TGTGCCAGCAGTGACTCCGGACAGGGGTCAGATACGCAGTATTTT. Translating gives CASSDSGQGSDTQYF.

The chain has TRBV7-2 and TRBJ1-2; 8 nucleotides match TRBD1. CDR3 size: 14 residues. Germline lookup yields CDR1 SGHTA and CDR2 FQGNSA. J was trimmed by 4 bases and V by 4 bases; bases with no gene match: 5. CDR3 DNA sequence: TGTGCCAGCAGCTCTCAGGGGGCGGGCTATGGCTACACCTTC. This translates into CASSSQGAGYGYTF. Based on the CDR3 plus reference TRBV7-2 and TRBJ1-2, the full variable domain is GAGVSQSPSNKVTEKGKDVELRCDPISGHTALYWYRQSLGQGLEFLIYFQGNSAPDKSGLPSDRFSAERTGGSVSTLTIQRTQQEDSAVYLCASSSQGAGYGYTFGSGTRLTVV.

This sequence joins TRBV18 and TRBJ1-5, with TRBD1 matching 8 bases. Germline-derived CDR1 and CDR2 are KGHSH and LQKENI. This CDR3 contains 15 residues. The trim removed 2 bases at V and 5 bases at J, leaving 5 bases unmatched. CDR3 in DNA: TGTGCCAGCTCACCAGACAGGGGTTCGTATCAGCCCCAGCATTTT. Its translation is CASSPDRGSYQPQHF.

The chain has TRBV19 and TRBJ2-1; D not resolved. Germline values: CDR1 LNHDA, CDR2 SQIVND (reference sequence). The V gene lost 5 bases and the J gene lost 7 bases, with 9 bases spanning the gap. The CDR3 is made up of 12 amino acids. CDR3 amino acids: CASSFRYNEQFF. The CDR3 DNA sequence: TGTGCCAGTAGTTTCCGGTATAATGAGCAGTTCTTC.

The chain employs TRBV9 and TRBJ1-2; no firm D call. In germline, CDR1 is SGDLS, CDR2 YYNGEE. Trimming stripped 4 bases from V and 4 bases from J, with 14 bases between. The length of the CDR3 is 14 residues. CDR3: CASSKEGLGYGYTF. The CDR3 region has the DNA TGTGCCAGCAGCAAAGAAGGTCTTGGCTATGGCTACACCTTC.

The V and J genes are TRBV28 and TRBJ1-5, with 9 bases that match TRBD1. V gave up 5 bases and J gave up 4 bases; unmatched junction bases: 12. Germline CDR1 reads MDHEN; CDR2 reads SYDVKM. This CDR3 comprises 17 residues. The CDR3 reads CASSPGRQGDLNQPQHF. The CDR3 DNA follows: TGTGCCAGCAGTCCCGGAAGACAGGGGGATCTGAATCAGCCCCAGCATTTT.

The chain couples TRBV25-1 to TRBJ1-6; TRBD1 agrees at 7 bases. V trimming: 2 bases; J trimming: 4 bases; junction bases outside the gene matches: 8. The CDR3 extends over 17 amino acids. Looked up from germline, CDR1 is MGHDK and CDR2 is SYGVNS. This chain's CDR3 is CASSEREQGRYNSPLHF. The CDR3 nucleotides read TGTGCCAGCAGTGAAAGGGAACAGGGGAGGTATAATTCACCCCTCCACTTT.

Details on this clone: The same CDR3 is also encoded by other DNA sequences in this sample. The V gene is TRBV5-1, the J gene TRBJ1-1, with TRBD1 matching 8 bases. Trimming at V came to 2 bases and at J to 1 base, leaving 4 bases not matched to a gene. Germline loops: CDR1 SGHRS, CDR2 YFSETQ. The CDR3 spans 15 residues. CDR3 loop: CASSLTGTGNTEAFF. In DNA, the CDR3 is TGCGCCAGCAGCTTAACCGGGACAGGGAACACTGAAGCTTTCTTT. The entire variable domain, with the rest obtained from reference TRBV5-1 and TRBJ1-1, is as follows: KAGVTQTPRYLIKTRGQQVTLSCSPISGHRSVSWYQQTPGQGLQFLFEYFSETQRNKGNFPGRFSGRQFSNSRSEMNVSTLELGDSALYLCASSLTGTGNTEAFFGQGTRLTVV.

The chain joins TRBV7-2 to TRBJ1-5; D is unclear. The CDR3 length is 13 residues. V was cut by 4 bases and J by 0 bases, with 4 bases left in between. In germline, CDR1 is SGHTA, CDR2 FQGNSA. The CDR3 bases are TGTGCCAGCAGCTCGTATAGCAATCAGCCCCAGCATTTT. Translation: CASSSYSNQPQHF.

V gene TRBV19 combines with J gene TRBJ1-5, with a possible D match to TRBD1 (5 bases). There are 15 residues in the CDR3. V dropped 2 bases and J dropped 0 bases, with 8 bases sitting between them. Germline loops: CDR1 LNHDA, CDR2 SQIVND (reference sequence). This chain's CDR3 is CASSIKTASNQPQHF. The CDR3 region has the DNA TGTGCCAGTAGTATAAAGACAGCTAGCAATCAGCCCCAGCATTTT. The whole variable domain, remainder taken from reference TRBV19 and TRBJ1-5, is DGGITQSPKYLFRKEGQNVTLSCEQNLNHDAMYWYRQDPGQGLRLIYYSQIVNDFQKGDIAEGYSVSREKKESFPLTVTSAQKNPTAFYLCASSIKTASNQPQHFGDGTRLSIL.

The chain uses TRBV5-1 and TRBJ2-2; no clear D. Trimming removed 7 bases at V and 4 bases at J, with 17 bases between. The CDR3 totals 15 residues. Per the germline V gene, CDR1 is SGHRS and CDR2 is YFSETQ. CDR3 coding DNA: TGCGCCAGCGTCGAAGTTGCCCCGGCCACCGGGGAGCTGTTTTTT. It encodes CASVEVAPATGELFF.

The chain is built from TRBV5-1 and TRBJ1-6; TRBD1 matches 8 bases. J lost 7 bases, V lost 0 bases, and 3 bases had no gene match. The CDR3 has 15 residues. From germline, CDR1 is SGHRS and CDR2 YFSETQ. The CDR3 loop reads CASSLAHRGNSPLHF. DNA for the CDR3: TGCGCCAGCAGCTTGGCCCACAGGGGGAATTCACCCCTCCACTTT.

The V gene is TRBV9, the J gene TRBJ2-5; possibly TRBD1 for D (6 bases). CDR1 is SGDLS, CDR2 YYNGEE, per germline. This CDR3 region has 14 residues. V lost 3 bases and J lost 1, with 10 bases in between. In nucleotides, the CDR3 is TGTGCCAGCAGCGCAACAGGGTTCCAAGAGACCCAGTACTTC. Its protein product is CASSATGFQETQYF.

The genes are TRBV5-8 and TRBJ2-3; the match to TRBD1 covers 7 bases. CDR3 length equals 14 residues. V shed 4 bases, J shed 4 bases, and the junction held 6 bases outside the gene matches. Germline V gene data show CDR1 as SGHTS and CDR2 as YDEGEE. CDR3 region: CASSKQGTADTQYF. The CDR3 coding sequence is TGTGCCAGCAGCAAACAGGGGACAGCAGATACGCAGTATTTT.

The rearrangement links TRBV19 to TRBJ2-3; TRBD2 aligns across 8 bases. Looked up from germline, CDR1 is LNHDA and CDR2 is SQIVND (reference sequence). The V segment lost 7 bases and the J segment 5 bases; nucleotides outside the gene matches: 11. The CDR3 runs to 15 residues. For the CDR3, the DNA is TGTGCCAGTACTTTCCGCGGGGGGTACGAAGATACGCAGTATTTT. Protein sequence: CASTFRGGYEDTQYF. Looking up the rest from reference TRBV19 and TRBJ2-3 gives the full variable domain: DGGITQSPKYLFRKEGQNVTLSCEQNLNHDAMYWYRQDPGQGLRLIYYSQIVNDFQKGDIAEGYSVSREKKESFPLTVTSAQKNPTAFYLCASTFRGGYEDTQYFGPGTRLTVL.

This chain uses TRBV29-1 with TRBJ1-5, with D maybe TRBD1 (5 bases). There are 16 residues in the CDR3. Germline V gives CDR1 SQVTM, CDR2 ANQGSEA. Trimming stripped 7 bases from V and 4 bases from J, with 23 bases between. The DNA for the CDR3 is TGCAGCGCCCTAGCCGGGACGGCCGGGGGTAATCAGCCCCAGCATTTT. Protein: CSALAGTAGGNQPQHF.

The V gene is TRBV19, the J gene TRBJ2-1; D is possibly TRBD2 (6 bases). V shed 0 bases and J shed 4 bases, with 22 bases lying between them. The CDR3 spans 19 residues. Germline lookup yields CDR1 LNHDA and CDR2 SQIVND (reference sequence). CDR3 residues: CASSIDLVGATEGYNEQFF. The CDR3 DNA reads TGTGCCAGTAGTATAGATCTTGTTGGGGCGACGGAGGGTTACAATGAGCAGTTCTTC. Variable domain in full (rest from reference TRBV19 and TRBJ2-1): DGGITQSPKYLFRKEGQNVTLSCEQNLNHDAMYWYRQDPGQGLRLIYYSQIVNDFQKGDIAEGYSVSREKKESFPLTVTSAQKNPTAFYLCASSIDLVGATEGYNEQFFGPGTRLTVL.

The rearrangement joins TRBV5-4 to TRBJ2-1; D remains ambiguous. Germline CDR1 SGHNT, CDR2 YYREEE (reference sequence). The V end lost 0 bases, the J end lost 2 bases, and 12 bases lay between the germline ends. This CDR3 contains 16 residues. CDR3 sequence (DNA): TGTGCCAGCAGCTTGGGTTCAGGAGTAACCTACAATGAGCAGTTCTTC. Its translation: CASSLGSGVTYNEQFF. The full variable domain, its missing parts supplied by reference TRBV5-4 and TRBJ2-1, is ETGVTQSPTHLIKTRGQQVTLRCSSQSGHNTVSWYQQALGQGPQFIFQYYREEENGRGNFPPRFSGLQFPNYSSELNVNALELDDSALYLCASSLGSGVTYNEQFFGPGTRLTVL.

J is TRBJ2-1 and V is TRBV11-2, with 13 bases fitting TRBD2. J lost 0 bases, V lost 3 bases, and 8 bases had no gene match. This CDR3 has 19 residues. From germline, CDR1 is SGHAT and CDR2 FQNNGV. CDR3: CASSLVGLAGLSSYNEQFF. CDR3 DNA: TGTGCCAGCAGCTTGGTGGGACTAGCGGGGCTGAGCTCCTACAATGAGCAGTTCTTC.

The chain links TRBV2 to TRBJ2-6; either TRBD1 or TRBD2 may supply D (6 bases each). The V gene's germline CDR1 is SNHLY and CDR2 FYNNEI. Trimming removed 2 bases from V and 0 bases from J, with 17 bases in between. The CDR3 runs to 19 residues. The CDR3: CASSEFYGGESSGANVLTF. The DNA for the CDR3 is TGTGCCAGCAGTGAATTCTACGGGGGCGAGAGCTCTGGGGCCAACGTCCTGACTTTC.

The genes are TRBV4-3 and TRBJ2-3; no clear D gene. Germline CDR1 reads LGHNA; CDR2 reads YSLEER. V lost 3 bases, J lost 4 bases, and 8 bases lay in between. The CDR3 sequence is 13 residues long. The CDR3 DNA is TGCGCCAGCAGCCATGGGGTCCCAGATACGCAGTATTTT. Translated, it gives CASSHGVPDTQYF.

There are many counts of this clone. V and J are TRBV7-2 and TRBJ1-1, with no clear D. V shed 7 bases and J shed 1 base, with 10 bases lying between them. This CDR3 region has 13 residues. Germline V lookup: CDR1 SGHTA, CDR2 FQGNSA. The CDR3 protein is CASTLPGNTEAFF. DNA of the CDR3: TGTGCCAGCACCCTTCCAGGGAACACTGAAGCTTTCTTT.

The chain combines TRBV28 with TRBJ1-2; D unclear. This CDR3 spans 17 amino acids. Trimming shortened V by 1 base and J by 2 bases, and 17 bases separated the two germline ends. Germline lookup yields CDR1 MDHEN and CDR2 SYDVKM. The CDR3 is CASSLFPRRLRNYGYTF. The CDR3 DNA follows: TGTGCCAGCAGTTTATTCCCCCGACGTCTAAGGAACTATGGCTACACCTTC.

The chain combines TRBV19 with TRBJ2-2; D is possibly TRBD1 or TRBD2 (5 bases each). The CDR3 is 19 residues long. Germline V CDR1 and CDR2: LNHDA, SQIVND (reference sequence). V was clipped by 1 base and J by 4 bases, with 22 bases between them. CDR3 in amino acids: CASSIGAGRAPGITGELFF. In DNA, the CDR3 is TGTGCCAGTAGTATAGGTGCAGGGCGGGCACCCGGTATCACCGGGGAGCTGTTTTTT.